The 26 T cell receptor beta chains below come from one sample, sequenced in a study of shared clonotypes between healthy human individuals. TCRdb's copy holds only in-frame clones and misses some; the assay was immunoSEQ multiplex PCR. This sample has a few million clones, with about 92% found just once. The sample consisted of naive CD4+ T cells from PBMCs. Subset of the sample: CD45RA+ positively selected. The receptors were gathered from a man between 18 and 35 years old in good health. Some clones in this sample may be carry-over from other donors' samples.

Here the CDR3 DNA reads TGCGCCAGCAGCCTATCGGGGAATTTCTACGAGCAGTACTTC. Its translation is CASSLSGNFYEQYF. V is TRBV5-1 and J is TRBJ2-7; the D gene is possibly TRBD2 (5 bases). The CDR3 has 14 amino acids. The V end was cut by 4 bases, the J end by 3 bases, with 14 bases between. CDR1 is SGHRS, CDR2 YFSETQ, per germline.

CDR3 coding DNA: TGTGCCAGCAGCCAAGTACGCGGGAGTTTTAAGTTCTTC. Translation gives CASSQVRGSFKFF. J is TRBJ2-1 and V is TRBV14; the match to TRBD2 covers 7 bases. This CDR3 spans 13 amino acids. Germline assignment: CDR1 SGHDN and CDR2 FVKESK. The V segment lost 1 base and the J segment 14 bases; nucleotides outside the gene matches: 8.

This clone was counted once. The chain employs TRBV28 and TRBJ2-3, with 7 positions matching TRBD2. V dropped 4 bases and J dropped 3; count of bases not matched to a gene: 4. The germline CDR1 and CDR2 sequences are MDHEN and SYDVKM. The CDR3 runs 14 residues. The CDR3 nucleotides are TGTGCCAGCAGTTCTGCGGGAGCAACAGATACGCAGTATTTT. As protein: CASSSAGATDTQYF.

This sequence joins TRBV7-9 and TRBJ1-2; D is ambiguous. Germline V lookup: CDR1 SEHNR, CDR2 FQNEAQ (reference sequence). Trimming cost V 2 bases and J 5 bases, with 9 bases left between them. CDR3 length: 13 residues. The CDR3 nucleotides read TGTGCCAGCAGCTTAATATCCTCTTATGGCTACACCTTC. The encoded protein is CASSLISSYGYTF.

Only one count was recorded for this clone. The CDR3 loop reads CASSGNSGRADEQYF. The CDR3 DNA reads TGCGCCAGCAGCGGAAATAGCGGGAGGGCCGACGAGCAGTACTTC. The rearrangement uses TRBV5-1 and TRBJ2-7; 11 positions match TRBD2. Trimming at V came to 4 bases and at J to 5 bases, leaving 8 bases not matched to a gene. Per the germline V gene, CDR1 is SGHRS and CDR2 is YFSETQ. The CDR3 is made up of 15 amino acids.

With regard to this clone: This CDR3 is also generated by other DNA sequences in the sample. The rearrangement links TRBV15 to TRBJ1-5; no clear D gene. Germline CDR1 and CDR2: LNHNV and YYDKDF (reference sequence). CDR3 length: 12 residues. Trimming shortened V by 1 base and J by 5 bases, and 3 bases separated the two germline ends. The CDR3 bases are TGTGCCACCAGCAGAGTTGATCAGCCCCAGCATTTT. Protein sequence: CATSRVDQPQHF.

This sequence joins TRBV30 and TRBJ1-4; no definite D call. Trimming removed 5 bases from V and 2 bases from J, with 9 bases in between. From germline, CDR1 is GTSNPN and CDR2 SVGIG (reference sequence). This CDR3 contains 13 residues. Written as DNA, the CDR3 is TGTGCCTGGTGTCCGCGTACTAATGAAAAACTGTTTTTT. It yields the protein CAWCPRTNEKLFF.

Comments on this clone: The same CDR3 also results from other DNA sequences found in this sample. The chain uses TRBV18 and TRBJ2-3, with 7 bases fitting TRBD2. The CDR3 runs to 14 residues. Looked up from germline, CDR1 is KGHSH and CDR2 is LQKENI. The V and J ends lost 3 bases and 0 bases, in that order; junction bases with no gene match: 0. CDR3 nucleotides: TGTGCCAGCTCACCTAGCGGGAGCACAGATACGCAGTATTTT. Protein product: CASSPSGSTDTQYF.

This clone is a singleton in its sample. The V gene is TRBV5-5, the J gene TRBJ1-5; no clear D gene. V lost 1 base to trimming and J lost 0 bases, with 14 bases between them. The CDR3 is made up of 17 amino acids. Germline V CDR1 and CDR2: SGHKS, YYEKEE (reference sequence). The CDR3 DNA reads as TGTGCCAGCAGCTTGCTGCCCCAGCCCTATAGCAATCAGCCCCAGCATTTT. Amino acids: CASSLLPQPYSNQPQHF.

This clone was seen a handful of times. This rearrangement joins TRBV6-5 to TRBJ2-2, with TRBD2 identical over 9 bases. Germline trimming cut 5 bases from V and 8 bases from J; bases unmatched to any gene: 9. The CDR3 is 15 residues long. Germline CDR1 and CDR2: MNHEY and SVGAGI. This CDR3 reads CASSPRLAGAGELFF. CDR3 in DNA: TGTGCCAGCAGTCCCCGTTTAGCGGGAGCTGGGGAGCTGTTTTTT.

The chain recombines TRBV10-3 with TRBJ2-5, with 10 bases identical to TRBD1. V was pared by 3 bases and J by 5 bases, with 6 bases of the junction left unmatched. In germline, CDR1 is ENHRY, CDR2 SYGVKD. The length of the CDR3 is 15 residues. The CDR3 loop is CAISDPTGGRETQYF. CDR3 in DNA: TGTGCCATCAGTGACCCGACAGGGGGCCGGGAGACCCAGTACTTC.

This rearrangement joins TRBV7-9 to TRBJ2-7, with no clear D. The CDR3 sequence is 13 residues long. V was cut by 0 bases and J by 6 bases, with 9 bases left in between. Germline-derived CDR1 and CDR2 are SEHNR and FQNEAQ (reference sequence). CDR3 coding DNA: TGTGCCAGCAGCTTAGCGGCACTAAGCGAGCAGTACTTC. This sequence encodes CASSLAALSEQYF.

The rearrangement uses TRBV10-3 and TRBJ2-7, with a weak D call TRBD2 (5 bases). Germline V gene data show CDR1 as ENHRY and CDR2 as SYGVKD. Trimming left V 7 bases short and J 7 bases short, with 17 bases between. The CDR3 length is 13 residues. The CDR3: CAIKNWTRGEQYF. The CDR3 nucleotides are TGTGCCATCAAGAATTGGACCCGCGGGGAGCAGTACTTC.

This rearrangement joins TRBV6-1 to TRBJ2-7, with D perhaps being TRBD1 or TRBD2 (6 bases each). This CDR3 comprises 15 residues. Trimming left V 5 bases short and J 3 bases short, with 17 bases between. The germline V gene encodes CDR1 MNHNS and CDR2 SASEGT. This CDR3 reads CASSPGGSAIYEQYF. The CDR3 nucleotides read TGTGCCAGCAGTCCCGGGGGCTCCGCCATCTACGAGCAGTACTTC.

CDR3 sequence reads: CATRARMNTEAFF. The CDR3 region has the DNA TGTGCCACCAGGGCACGCATGAACACTGAAGCTTTCTTT. V is TRBV15 and J is TRBJ1-1; no firm D call. Trimming took 6 bases from V and 0 from J, leaving 8 bases between them. The germline V gene has CDR1 LNHNV and CDR2 YYDKDF (reference sequence). The CDR3 is 13 residues long.

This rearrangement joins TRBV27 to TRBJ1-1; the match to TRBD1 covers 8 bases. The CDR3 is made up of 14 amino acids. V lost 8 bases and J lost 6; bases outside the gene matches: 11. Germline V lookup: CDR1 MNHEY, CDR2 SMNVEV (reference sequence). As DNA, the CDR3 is TGTGCCAGCCAAACAGGCAGGGGGCAACCTGAAGCTTTCTTT. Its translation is CASQTGRGQPEAFF.

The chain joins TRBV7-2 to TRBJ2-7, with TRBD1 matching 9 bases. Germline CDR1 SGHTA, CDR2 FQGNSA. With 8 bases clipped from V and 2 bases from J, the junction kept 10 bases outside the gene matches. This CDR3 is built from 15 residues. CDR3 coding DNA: TGTGCCAGCGGCGGGGACAGGGTGAGTGCCTACGAGCAGTACTTC. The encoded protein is CASGGDRVSAYEQYF.

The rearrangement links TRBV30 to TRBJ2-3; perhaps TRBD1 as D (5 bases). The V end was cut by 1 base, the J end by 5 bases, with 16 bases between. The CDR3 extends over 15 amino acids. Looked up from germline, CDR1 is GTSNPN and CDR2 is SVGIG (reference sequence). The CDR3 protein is CAWSEGHRSVDTQYF. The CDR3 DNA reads TGTGCCTGGAGTGAAGGACACCGGAGCGTAGATACGCAGTATTTT.

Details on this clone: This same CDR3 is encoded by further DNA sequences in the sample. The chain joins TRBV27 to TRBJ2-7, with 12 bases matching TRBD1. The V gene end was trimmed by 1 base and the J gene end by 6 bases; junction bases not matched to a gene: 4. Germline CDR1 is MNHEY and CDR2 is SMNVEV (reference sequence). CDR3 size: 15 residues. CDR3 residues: CASSLLGQGAGEQYF. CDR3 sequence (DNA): TGTGCCAGCAGTTTATTGGGACAGGGGGCTGGCGAGCAGTACTTC.

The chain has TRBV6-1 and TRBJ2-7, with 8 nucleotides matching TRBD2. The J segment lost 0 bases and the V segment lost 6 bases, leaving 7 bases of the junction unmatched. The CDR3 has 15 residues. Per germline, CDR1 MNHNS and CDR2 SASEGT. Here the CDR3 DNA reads TGTGCCAGCAGATCACTAGCGGCCAGCTCCTACGAGCAGTACTTC. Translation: CASRSLAASSYEQYF.

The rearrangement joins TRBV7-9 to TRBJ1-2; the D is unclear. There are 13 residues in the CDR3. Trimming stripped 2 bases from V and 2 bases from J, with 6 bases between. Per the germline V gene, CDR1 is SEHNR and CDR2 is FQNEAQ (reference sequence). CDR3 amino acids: CASSLLANYGYTF. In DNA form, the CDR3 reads TGTGCCAGCAGCTTACTAGCCAACTATGGCTACACCTTC.

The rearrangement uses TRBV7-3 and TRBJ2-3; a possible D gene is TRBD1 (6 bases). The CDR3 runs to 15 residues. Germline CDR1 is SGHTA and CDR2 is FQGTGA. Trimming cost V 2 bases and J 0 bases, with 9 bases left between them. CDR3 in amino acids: CASSLQGSSTDTQYF. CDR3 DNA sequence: TGTGCCAGCAGCTTACAGGGGTCGAGCACAGATACGCAGTATTTT.

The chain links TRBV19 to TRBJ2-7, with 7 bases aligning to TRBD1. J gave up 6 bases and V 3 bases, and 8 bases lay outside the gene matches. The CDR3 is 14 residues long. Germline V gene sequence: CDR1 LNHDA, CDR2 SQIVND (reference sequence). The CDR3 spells CASSIRGQTGEQYF. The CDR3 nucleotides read TGTGCCAGTAGTATTAGGGGACAGACCGGCGAGCAGTACTTC.

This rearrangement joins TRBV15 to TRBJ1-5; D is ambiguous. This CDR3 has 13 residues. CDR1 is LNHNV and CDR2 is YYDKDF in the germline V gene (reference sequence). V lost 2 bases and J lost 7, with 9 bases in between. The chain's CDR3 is CATSRSRFQPQHF. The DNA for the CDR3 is TGTGCCACCAGCAGATCAAGATTCCAGCCCCAGCATTTT.

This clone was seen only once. The CDR3 reads CASSPALMWDEQFF. The DNA of the CDR3 is TGTGCCAGCAGCCCCGCTCTAATGTGGGATGAGCAGTTCTTC. The V and J genes are TRBV11-3 and TRBJ2-1, with D uncertain. The length of the CDR3 is 14 residues. Germline assignment: CDR1 SGHNT and CDR2 YENEEA. Trimming shortened V by 5 bases and J by 8 bases, and 16 bases separated the two germline ends.

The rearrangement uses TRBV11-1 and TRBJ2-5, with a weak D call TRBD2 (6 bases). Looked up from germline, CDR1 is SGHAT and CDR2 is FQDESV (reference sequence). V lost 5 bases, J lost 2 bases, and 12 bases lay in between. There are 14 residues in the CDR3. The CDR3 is CASSPRRGQETQYF. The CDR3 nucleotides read TGTGCCAGCAGCCCTCGGCGGGGACAAGAGACCCAGTACTTC.